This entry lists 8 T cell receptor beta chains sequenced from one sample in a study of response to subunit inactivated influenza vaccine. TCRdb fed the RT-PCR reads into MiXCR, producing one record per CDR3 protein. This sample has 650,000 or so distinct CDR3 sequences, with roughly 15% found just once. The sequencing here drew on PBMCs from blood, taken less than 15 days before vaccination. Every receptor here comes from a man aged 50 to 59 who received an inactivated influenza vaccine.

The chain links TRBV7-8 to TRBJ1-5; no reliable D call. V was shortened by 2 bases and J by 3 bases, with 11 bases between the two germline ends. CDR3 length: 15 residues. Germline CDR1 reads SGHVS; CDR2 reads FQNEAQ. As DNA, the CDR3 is TGTGCCAGCAGCTTATTCGCCAGGAACAATCAGCCCCAGCATTTT. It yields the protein CASSLFARNNQPQHF.

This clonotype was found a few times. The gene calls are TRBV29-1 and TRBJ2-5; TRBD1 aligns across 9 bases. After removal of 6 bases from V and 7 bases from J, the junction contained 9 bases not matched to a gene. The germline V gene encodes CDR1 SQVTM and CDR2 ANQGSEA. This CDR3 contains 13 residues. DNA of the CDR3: TGCAGCGTCGAAACCGGGACAGGGTGGACCCAGTACTTC. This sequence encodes CSVETGTGWTQYF.

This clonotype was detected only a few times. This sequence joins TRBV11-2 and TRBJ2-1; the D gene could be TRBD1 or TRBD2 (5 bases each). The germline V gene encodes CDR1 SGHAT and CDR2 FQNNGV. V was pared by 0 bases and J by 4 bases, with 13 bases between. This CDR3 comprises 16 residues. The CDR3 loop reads CASSLDLGEPYNEQFF. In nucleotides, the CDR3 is TGTGCCAGCAGCTTAGATTTGGGGGAGCCTTACAATGAGCAGTTCTTC.

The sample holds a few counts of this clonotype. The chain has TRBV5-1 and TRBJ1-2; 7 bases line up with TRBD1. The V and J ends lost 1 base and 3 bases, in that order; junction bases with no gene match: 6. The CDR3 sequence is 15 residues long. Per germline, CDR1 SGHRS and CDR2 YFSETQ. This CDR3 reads CASSLWRTGDYGYTF. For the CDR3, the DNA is TGCGCCAGCAGCTTGTGGCGGACAGGAGACTATGGCTACACCTTC.

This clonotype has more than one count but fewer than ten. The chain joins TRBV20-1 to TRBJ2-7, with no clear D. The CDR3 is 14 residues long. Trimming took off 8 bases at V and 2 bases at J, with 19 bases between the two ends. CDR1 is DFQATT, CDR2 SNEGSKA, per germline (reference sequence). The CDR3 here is CSSRSHLIAYEQYF. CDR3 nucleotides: TGCAGTTCCCGATCCCATCTAATTGCCTACGAGCAGTACTTC.

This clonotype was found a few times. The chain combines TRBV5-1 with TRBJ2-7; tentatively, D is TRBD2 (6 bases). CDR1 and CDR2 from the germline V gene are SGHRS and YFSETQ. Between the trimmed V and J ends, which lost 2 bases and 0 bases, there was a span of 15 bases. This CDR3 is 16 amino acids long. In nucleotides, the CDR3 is TGCGCCAGCAGCTTAGCCATCGGGACTGCCTCCTACGAGCAGTACTTC. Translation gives CASSLAIGTASYEQYF.

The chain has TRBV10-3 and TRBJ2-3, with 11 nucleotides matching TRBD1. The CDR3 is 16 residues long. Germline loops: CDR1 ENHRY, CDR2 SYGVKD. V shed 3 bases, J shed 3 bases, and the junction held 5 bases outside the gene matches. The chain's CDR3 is CAISEGTGGRTDTQYF. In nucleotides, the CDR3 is TGTGCCATCAGTGAAGGGACAGGGGGACGGACAGATACGCAGTATTTT.

The CDR3 nucleotides are TGCAGTGCCAAACATGGCCCTAGGCAAGATACGCAGTATTTT. It yields the protein CSAKHGPRQDTQYF. The chain is built from TRBV20-1 and TRBJ2-3, with D hard to call. CDR3 length: 14 residues. Germline lookup yields CDR1 DFQATT and CDR2 SNEGSKA (reference sequence). The V end lost 6 bases, the J end lost 5 bases, and 18 bases lay between the germline ends.